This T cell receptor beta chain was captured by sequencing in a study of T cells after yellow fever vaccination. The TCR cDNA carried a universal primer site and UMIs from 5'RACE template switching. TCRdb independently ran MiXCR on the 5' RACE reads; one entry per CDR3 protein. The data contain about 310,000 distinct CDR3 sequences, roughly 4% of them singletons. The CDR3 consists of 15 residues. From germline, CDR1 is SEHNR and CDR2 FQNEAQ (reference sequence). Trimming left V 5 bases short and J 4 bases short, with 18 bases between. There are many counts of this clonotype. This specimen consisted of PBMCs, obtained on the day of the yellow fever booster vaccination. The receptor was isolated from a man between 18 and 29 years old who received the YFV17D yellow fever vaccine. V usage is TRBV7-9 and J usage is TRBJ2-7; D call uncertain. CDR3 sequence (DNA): TGTGCCAGCAGCCCACCGAGGACGTCGTGGTACGAGCAGTACTTC. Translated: CASSPPRTSWYEQYF.